One T cell receptor (beta chain) is described in this entry. Its antigen remains unidentified. Qualities for individual bases were not recorded, and no much larger clone is one base off. Patients with autoimmune disease history or receiving systemic immunosuppression were excluded from the trial. Peripheral blood for TCR sequencing was collected from all dose cohorts at baseline, on cycle 4 day 1, and on cycle 7 day 1. The samples were taken from a phase I, first-in-human, multicenter, open-label dose-escalation trial of ivuxolimab. Adults with locally advanced or metastatic head and neck squamous cell, hepatocellular, melanoma or renal cell carcinoma were enrolled in the trial. Before TCR sequencing, CD4+ T cells and CD8+ T cells were sorted from peripheral blood as separate populations. Genomic DNA was extracted from sorted cells for sequencing of the TCRbeta CDR3 region. The immunoSEQ Assay was used for sequencing of TCRbeta CDR3 regions. Here the immuneACCESS table is served through TCRdb, limited to in-frame sequences with V and J called. Missing clones are a known gap in these copies; in checked studies unresolved V genes cover under half, and the rest lacks a known reason. In this sample the table shows 98,000 or so clones, roughly 80% of which occur a single time. In total, the top ten clones hold 1.4% to 1.5% of the sample.

These data belong to a study of OX40 agonist ivuxolimab in advanced cancers. About the study as a whole: Ivuxolimab was a fully human IgG2 agonistic monoclonal antibody targeting the costimulatory receptor OX40 (CD134). Of the approximately 54 dose-escalation patients, hepatocellular carcinoma was present in about 20, melanoma in roughly 15, renal cell carcinoma in 9 and head and neck cancer in 9. Prior anti-PD-1, anti-PD-L1 or anti-CTLA-4 therapy was permitted, and 30% to 50% of dose-escalation patients had received checkpoint inhibitors. Partial responses occurred in three dose-escalation patients, of whom one had hepatocellular carcinoma and two had cutaneous melanoma. The paper reports the monotherapy dose-escalation portion (N of about 51 patients) of the phase I ivuxolimab trial. A male proportion of almost 85% and a mean age of around 60 years, ranging from roughly 23 to 80, were recorded for the dose-escalation cohort. The point of sequencing TCRbeta in the periphery was to test whether ivuxolimab changed TCR sequence diversity and drove clonal T-cell expansion. Intravenous ivuxolimab was administered to patients every 2 weeks at six dose levels: 0.01, 0.1, 0.3, 1.5, 3 and 10 mg/kg. Findings and caveats that apply to the study as a whole: Low levels of normalized T-cell clonal expansion were also shown by some nonresponding patients. After ivuxolimab, more expanded clones were found on average in CD8+ T cells than in CD4+ T cells. At doses of 0.1 to 3.0 mg/kg, clonal expansion of both CD4+ and CD8+ blood T cells was observed from baseline to week 6. Which antigens the clonally expanded peripheral T cells were specific for was not determined. In the 0.1-3.0 mg/kg groups, partial responders had among the lowest normalized peripheral clonal expansion, particularly in CD8+ T cells.

From its cysteine to its phenylalanine, the CDR3 spans 14 amino acids. This entry keeps only the CDR3 DNA: 42 bases, framed from base 1. Germline trimming: 3 bases from V, 8 bases from J; junction bases outside gene matches: 6. CDR1 MDHEN and CDR2 SYDVKM were looked up in the germline V gene. This specimen was CD4+ or CD8+ T cells sorted from blood, taken in a trial of the OX40 agonist ivuxolimab. The receptor chain draws on TRBV28 and TRBJ1-2, and 10 junctional nucleotides match TRBD1. The sequence derives from an adult with an advanced solid tumor such as melanoma, head and neck, liver or kidney cancer. The CDR3 amino acid sequence is: CASSLDRGNWGYTF. The DNA reads TGTGCCAGCAGTTTGGACAGGGGGAATTGGGGCTACACCTTC.